The 15 T cell receptor beta chains in this list originate from one sample, sequenced in a study of blood T cell repertoires in COVID-19. Here immunoSEQ multiplex PCR was the method, and the copy in TCRdb shows in-frame clones only, minus some. The sample lists roughly 260,000 clones, around four fifths occurring once. The specimen sequenced was peripheral blood. The receptors here all came from a woman aged 40 to 50 with active or convalescent COVID-19.

The chain has TRBV4-1 and TRBJ2-5; unclear D gene. Germline CDR1 reads MGHRA; CDR2 reads YSYEKL. V was trimmed by 4 bases and J by 2 bases, leaving 14 bases between them. The CDR3 is 15 residues long. The CDR3 sequence is CASSPSSLSQETQYF. The CDR3 DNA follows: TGCGCCAGCAGCCCGTCGAGTCTGTCACAAGAGACCCAGTACTTC.

The chain employs TRBV6-6 and TRBJ1-3; D not resolved. The germline CDR1 and CDR2 sequences are MNHNY and SVGAGI (reference sequence). V was clipped by 3 bases and J by 1 base, with 10 bases between them. This CDR3 comprises 15 residues. The CDR3 DNA is TGTGCCAGCAGTTATGTAGCTGGGTCTGGAAACACCATATATTTT. It specifies CASSYVAGSGNTIYF.

CDR3 protein: CASSQSMDSSTDTQYF. The CDR3, as DNA: TGCGCCAGCAGCCAAAGCATGGACAGTAGCACAGATACGCAGTATTTT. This chain connects TRBV4-1 to TRBJ2-3, with D perhaps TRBD1 (6 bases). This CDR3 region has 16 residues. Germline CDR1 reads MGHRA; CDR2 reads YSYEKL. V lost 2 bases to trimming and J lost 0 bases, with 12 bases between them.

The V call is TRBV6-5, the J call TRBJ1-5, with TRBD1 identical over 9 bases. CDR1 MNHEY and CDR2 SVGAGI come from the germline V gene. V shed 8 bases and J 7 bases; nucleotides not matched to a gene: 6. CDR3 size: 13 residues. CDR3 residues: CASRGQGFQPQHF. In DNA form, the CDR3 reads TGTGCCAGCCGGGGACAGGGTTTCCAGCCCCAGCATTTT.

The V and J genes are TRBV28 and TRBJ2-5; perhaps TRBD2 as D (6 bases). Germline V gene lookup returns CDR1 MDHEN and CDR2 SYDVKM. This CDR3 is 15 amino acids long. Between the trimmed V and J ends, which lost 10 bases and 2 bases, there was a span of 20 bases. CDR3 sequence: CATGGASVTQETQYF. CDR3 nucleotides: TGTGCCACCGGAGGGGCTAGCGTTACTCAAGAGACCCAGTACTTC.

The chain uses TRBV19 and TRBJ2-3; D remains ambiguous. This CDR3 comprises 14 residues. Trimming removed 5 bases from V and 0 bases from J, with 9 bases in between. The germline CDR1 and CDR2 sequences are LNHDA and SQIVND (reference sequence). CDR3 nucleotide sequence: TGTGCCAGTAGTGAGGCACCTAGCACAGATACGCAGTATTTT. This sequence encodes CASSEAPSTDTQYF.

The CDR3 nucleotides are TGTGCCAGTAGTATCCAGGGGACGGAAATCGGGTCACCCCTCCACTTT. It translates to CASSIQGTEIGSPLHF. The rearrangement uses TRBV19 and TRBJ1-6; weak D call: TRBD1 (6 bases). Trimming removed 3 bases at V and 10 bases at J, with 19 bases between. CDR1 and CDR2 (germline): LNHDA, SQIVND (reference sequence). This CDR3 comprises 16 residues.

Concerning this clone itself: Within the sample, other DNA sequences also encode this same CDR3. The chain employs TRBV5-1 and TRBJ1-1; TRBD1 might be the D (5 bases). V lost 3 bases and J 1 base, leaving 10 bases between the germline ends. Germline CDR1 reads SGHRS; CDR2 reads YFSETQ. There are 14 residues in the CDR3. CDR3 in amino acids: CASSWGDRNTEAFF. The CDR3 DNA follows: TGCGCCAGCAGCTGGGGGGACCGGAACACTGAAGCTTTCTTT. The whole variable domain, remainder taken from reference TRBV5-1 and TRBJ1-1, is KAGVTQTPRYLIKTRGQQVTLSCSPISGHRSVSWYQQTPGQGLQFLFEYFSETQRNKGNFPGRFSGRQFSNSRSEMNVSTLELGDSALYLCASSWGDRNTEAFFGQGTRLTVV.

This CDR3 reads CASSLYSGTEAFF. In nucleotides, the CDR3 is TGTGCCAGCAGCTTATACTCCGGGACAGAAGCTTTCTTT. The V and J genes are TRBV7-3 and TRBJ1-1; perhaps TRBD1 as D (6 bases). Germline V gene data show CDR1 as SGHTA and CDR2 as FQGTGA. The CDR3 is 13 residues long. The germline V and J ends were trimmed by 2 bases and 8 bases, with 12 bases remaining between them. The full variable domain, completed using reference TRBV7-3 and TRBJ1-1, is GAGVSQTPSNKVTEKGKYVELRCDPISGHTALYWYRQSLGQGPEFLIYFQGTGAADDSGLPNDRFFAVRPEGSVSTLKIQRTERGDSAVYLCASSLYSGTEAFFGQGTRLTVV.

This rearrangement joins TRBV19 to TRBJ2-7; the match to TRBD1 covers 8 bases. CDR3 length: 14 amino acids. Germline V gene sequence: CDR1 LNHDA, CDR2 SQIVND (reference sequence). V lost 1 base and J lost 5; bases outside the gene matches: 4. The CDR3 is CASSIGTGSHEQYF. CDR3 sequence (DNA): TGTGCCAGTAGTATAGGGACAGGGTCCCACGAGCAGTACTTC.

The V call is TRBV14, the J call TRBJ1-1, with 12 bases aligning to TRBD1. This CDR3 is 16 amino acids long. Trimming took 4 bases from V and 3 from J; bases not matched to a gene: 6. CDR1 is SGHDN and CDR2 is FVKESK in the germline V gene. CDR3 in amino acids: CASSRRDRGPYTEAFF. The CDR3 DNA follows: TGTGCCAGCAGCCGTCGGGACAGGGGGCCCTACACTGAAGCTTTCTTT.

This chain joins TRBV6-5 and TRBJ1-1; maybe TRBD1 (5 bases). V dropped 7 bases and J dropped 5 bases, with 11 bases sitting between them. Germline V gives CDR1 MNHEY, CDR2 SVGAGI. The CDR3 has 12 residues. The CDR3 loop is CASTAGETEAFF. CDR3 DNA: TGTGCCAGCACCGCGGGGGAAACTGAAGCTTTCTTT.

This clone was recorded a few times. The chain has TRBV29-1 and TRBJ1-1; 9 positions match TRBD1. CDR1 SQVTM and CDR2 ANQGSEA come from the germline V gene. The junction had 8 bases not matched to a gene; V was cut back by 7 bases and J by 5 bases. The CDR3 totals 13 residues. This CDR3 is CSGETGGETEAFF. CDR3 in DNA: TGCAGCGGGGAAACAGGGGGCGAGACTGAAGCTTTCTTT.

The genes are TRBV14 and TRBJ2-5, with a possible D match to TRBD2 (6 bases). CDR1 and CDR2 from the germline V gene are SGHDN and FVKESK. V dropped 4 bases and J dropped 2 bases, with 11 bases sitting between them. CDR3 length: 14 residues. The DNA for the CDR3 is TGTGCCAGCAGCCCTACTAGCTTTCAAGAGACCCAGTACTTC. Amino acid sequence: CASSPTSFQETQYF.

The genes are TRBV6-5 and TRBJ2-2, with D possibly TRBD2 on 5 matching bases. The CDR3 length is 15 residues. Germline values: CDR1 MNHEY, CDR2 SVGAGI. Trimming cost V 7 bases and J 6 bases, with 18 bases left between them. CDR3 nucleotides: TGTGCCAGCACCTCGCCCCTCGGGGAGTCCGGGGAGCTGTTTTTT. It codes for CASTSPLGESGELFF.